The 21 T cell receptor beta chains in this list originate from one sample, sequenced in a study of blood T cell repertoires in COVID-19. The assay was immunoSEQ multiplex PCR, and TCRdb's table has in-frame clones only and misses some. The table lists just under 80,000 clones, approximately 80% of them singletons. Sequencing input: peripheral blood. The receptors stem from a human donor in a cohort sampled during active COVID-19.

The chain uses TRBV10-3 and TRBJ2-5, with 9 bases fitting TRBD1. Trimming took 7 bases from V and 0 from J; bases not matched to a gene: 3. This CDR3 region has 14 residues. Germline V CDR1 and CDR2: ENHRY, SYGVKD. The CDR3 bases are TGTGCCATCAAGCGGGACAGGGACCAAGAGACCCAGTACTTC. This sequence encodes CAIKRDRDQETQYF.

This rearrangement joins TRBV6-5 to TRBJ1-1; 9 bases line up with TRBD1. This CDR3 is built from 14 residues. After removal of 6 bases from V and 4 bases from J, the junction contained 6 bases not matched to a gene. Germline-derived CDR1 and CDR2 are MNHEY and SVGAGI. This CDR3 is CASRRDRGFTEAFF. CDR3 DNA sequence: TGTGCCAGCAGGAGAGACAGGGGGTTCACTGAAGCTTTCTTT.

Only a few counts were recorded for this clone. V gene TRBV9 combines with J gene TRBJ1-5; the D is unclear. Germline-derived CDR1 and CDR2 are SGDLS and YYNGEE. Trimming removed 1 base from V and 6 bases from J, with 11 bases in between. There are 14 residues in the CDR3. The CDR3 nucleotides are TGTGCCAGCAGCGTATCCCCAGGCAGTCAGCCCCAGCATTTT. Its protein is CASSVSPGSQPQHF.

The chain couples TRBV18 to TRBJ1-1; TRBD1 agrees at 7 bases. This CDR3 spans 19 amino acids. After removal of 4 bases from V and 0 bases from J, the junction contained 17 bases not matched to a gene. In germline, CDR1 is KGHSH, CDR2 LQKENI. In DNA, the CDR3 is TGTGCCAGCTCACAAAAGGGACAGACAGGGCGACCCATGAACACTGAAGCTTTCTTT. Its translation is CASSQKGQTGRPMNTEAFF.

In DNA, the CDR3 is TGTGCCAGCAGCTTAGATCGGTTGGCTAGCGGGGGCACAGATACGCAGTATTTT. The encoded protein is CASSLDRLASGGTDTQYF. The genes are TRBV11-2 and TRBJ2-3; 9 nucleotides match TRBD2. The CDR3 is 18 residues long. Germline V CDR1 and CDR2: SGHAT, FQNNGV. Trimming cost V 0 bases and J 1 base; bases outside gene matches: 8.

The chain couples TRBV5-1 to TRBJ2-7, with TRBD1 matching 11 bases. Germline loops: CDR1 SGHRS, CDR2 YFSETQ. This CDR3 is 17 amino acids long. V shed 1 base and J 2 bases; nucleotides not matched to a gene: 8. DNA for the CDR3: TGCGCCAGCAGCTTGATGTATGGGGGACAGGGGGCCTACGAGCAGTACTTC. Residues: CASSLMYGGQGAYEQYF.

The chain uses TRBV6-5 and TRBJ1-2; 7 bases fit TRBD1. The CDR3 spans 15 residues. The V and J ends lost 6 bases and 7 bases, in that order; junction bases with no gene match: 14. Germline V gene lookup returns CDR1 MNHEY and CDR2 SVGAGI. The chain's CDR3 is CASRRGGAEGSGYTF. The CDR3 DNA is TGTGCCAGCAGAAGAGGGGGCGCAGAAGGCAGTGGCTACACCTTC.

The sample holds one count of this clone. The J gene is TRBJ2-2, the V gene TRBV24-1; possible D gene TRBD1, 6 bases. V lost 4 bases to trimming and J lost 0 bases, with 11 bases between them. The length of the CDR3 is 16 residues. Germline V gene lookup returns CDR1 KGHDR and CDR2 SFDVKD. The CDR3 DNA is TGTGCCACCAGTGAGGGCAGGACAGCGAACACCGGGGAGCTGTTTTTT. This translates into CATSEGRTANTGELFF.

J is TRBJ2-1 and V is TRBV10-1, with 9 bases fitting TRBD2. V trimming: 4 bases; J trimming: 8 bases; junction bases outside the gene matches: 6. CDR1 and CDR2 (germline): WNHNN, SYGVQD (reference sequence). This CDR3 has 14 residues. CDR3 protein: CASSVLAGLDEQFF. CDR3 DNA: TGCGCCAGCAGTGTACTAGCGGGCTTGGATGAGCAGTTCTTC.

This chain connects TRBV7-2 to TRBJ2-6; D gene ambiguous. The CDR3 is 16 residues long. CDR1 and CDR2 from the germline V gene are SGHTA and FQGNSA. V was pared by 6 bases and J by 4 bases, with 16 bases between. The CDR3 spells CASSLSPSKGANVLTF. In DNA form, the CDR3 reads TGTGCCAGCAGTTTAAGCCCGTCAAAAGGGGCCAACGTCCTGACTTTC.

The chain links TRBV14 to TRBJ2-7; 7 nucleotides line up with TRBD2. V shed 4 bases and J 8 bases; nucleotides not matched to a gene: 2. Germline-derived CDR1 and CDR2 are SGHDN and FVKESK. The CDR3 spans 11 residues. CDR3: CASSPGLKQYF. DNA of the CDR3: TGTGCCAGCAGCCCGGGACTAAAGCAGTACTTC.

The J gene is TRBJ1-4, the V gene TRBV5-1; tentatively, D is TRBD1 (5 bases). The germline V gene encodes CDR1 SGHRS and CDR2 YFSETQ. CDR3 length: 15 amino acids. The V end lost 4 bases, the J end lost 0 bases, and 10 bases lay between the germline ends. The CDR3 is CASSPDSSTNEKLFF. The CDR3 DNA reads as TGCGCCAGCAGCCCTGACAGTTCAACTAATGAAAAACTGTTTTTT.

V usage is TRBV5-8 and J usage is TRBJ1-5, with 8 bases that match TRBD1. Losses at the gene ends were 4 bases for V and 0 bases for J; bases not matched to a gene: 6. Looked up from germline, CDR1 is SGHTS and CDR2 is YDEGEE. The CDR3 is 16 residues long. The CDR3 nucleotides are TGTGCCAGCAGCCCGGGGACAGGATATAGCAATCAGCCCCAGCATTTT. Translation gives CASSPGTGYSNQPQHF.

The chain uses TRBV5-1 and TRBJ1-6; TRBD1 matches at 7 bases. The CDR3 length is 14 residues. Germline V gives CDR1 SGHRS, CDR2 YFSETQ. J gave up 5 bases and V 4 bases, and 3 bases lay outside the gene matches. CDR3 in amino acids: CASSTGQNNSPLHF. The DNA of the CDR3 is TGCGCCAGCAGCACGGGACAGAATAATTCACCCCTCCACTTT.

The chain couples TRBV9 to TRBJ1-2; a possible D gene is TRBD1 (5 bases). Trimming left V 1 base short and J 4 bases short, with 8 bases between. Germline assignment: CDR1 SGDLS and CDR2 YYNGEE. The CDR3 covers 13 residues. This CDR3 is CASSVQGGYGYTF. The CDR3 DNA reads TGTGCCAGCAGCGTACAGGGAGGCTATGGCTACACCTTC.

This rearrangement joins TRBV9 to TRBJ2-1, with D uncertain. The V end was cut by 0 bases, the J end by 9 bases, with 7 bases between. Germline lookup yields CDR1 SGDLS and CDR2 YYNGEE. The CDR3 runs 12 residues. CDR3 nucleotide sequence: TGTGCCAGCAGCGTAGGAGAGAGTGAGCAGTTCTTC. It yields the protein CASSVGESEQFF. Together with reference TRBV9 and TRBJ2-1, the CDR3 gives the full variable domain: DSGVTQTPKHLITATGQRVTLRCSPRSGDLSVYWYQQSLDQGLQFLIQYYNGEERAKGNILERFSAQQFPDLHSELNLSSLELGDSALYFCASSVGESEQFFGPGTRLTVL.

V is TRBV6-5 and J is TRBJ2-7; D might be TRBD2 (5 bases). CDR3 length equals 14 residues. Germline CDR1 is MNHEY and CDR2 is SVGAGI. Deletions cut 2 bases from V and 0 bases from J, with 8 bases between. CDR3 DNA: TGTGCCAGCAGTTACCGAGGGTCCTCCTACGAGCAGTACTTC. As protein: CASSYRGSSYEQYF.

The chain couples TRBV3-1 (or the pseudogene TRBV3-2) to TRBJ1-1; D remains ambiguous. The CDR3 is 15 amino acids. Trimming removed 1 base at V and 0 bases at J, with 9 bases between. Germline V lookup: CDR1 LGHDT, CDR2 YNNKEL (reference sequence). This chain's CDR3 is CASSQVTRLNTEAFF. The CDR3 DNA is TGTGCCAGCAGCCAAGTGACACGCTTGAACACTGAAGCTTTCTTT.

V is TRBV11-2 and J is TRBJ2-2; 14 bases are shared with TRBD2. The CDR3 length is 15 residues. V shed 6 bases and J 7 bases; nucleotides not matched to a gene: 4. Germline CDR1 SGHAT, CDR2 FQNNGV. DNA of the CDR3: TGTGCCAGCAGGGGACTAGCGGGAGTGGGCGGGGAGCTGTTTTTT. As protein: CASRGLAGVGGELFF.

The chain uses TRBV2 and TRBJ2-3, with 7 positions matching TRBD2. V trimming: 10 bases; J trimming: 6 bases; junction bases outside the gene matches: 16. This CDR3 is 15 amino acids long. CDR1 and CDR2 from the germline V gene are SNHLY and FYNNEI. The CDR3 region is CAIRGNAGAVDTQYF. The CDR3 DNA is TGTGCCATCCGAGGCAACGCGGGAGCTGTGGATACGCAGTATTTT.

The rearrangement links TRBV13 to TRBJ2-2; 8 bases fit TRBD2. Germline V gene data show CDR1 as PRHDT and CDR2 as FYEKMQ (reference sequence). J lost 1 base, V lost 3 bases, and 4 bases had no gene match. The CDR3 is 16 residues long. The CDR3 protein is CASSFSGGRNTGELFF. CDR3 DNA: TGTGCCAGCAGCTTCAGCGGGGGCAGGAACACCGGGGAGCTGTTTTTT.